The source of this TCR beta chain is a study of cytomegalovirus exposure and HLA in healthy donors. Looking at the study overall: Ancestry clustering placed 81% of under 450 genotyped donors in the Caucasian-associated cluster.

Trimming removed 6 bases from V and 3 bases from J; junction bases left unmatched: 14. Germline V gene lookup returns CDR1 LNHDA and CDR2 SQIVND (reference sequence). This CDR3 region has 16 residues. Findings and limits, study-wide: Despite most TCR sequences being rare, some public TCRs occurred in many donors.

This clone has a handful of counts. What it recognizes is unknown. The PCR ran on 60 Vbeta and 13 Jbeta primers. Sequencing used immunoSEQ multiplex PCR; TCRdb keeps in-frame clones, though not all of them. The sample lists about 150,000 clones, around 60% occurring once. The gene calls are TRBV19 and TRBJ2-7, with 7 bases matching TRBD1. Sequenced input: PBMCs. This clonotype was obtained from a woman aged 55 to 70 in good health and CMV-seropositive. The DNA of the CDR3 is TGTGCCAGTAGAGGTCAGGGGGTCCATAACATCTACGAGCAGTACTTC. This sequence encodes CASRGQGVHNIYEQYF.